The T cell receptor (beta chain) under discussion was sequenced for a study of shared clonotypes between healthy human individuals. Study-wide context: Per donor, CD8 memory used one plate, CD8 naive used two, CD4 memory used three and CD4 naive used three.

Measured with immunoSEQ multiplex PCR; TCRdb has only the in-frame clones, and not every one. The repertoire holds about 2.4 million clones, with approximately 94% as singletons. A word on this clone: Its antigen is unknown. The identical CDR3 is also encoded by other nucleotide sequences in the sample.

Overall study findings and caveats: Naive CD4 clonotypes overlapped across a handful of donors at approximately 4.5%. Generally, estimated richness proved larger in naive subsets than it did in memory subsets.

V was clipped by 5 bases and J by 3 bases, with 3 bases between them. The CDR3 consists of 11 residues. Germline V gene sequence: CDR1 SGHNT, CDR2 YYREEE (reference sequence). The sequenced sample was naive CD4+ T cells from PBMCs. Noted subset: CD45RA+ positively selected. This TCR was sampled from a man aged 18 to 30 in good health. Some clones in this sample may be carry-over from other donors' samples. The chain carries TRBV5-4 and TRBJ2-1; the D is unclear. CDR3 residues: CASSYYNEQFF. Here the CDR3 DNA reads TGTGCCAGCAGTTACTACAATGAGCAGTTCTTC.